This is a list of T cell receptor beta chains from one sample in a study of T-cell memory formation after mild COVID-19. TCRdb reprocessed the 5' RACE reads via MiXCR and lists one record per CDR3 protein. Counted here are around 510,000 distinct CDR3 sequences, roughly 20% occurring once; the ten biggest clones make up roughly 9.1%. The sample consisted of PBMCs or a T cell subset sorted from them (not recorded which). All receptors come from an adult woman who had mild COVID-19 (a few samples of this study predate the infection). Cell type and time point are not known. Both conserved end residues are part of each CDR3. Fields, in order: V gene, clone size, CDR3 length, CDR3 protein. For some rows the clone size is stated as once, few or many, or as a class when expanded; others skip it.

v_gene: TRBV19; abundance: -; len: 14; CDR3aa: CASNQGAWDYGYTF
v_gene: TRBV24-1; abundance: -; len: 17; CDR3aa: CATSDPSGTATYNEQFF
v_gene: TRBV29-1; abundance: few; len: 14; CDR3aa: CSVEREGGPGTQYF
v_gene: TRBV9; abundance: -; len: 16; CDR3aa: CASSSQDGPTLYGYTF
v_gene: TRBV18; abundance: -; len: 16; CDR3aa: CASSPSGQNSNQPQHF
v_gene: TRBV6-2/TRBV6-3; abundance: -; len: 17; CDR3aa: CASSYSLRGGQAGELFF
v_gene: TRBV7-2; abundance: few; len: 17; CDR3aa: CANKEPERERGTDTQYF
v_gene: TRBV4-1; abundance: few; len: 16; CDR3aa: CASSQESGRAGGELFF
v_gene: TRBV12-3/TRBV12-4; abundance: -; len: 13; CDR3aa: CASSSGGYTEAFF
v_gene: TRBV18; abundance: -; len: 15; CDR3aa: CASSPPGEFNYGYTF
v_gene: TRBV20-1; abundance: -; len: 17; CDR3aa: CSARDHERTGLNYGYTF
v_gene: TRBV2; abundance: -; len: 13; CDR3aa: CASSVGPYTEAFF
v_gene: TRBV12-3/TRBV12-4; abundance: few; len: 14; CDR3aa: CASSFVVGGETQYF
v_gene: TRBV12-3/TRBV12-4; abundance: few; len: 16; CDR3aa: CASSTRSISGANVLTF
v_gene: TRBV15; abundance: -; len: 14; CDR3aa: CATSLPAGSWTQYF
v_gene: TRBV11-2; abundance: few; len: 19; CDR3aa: CASSPVRLAGGQYQETQYF
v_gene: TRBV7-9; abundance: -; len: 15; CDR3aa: CASSLVRARVTGYTF
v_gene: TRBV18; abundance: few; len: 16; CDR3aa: CASSPTNDRGIDTQYF
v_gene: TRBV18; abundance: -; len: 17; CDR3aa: CASSPTGAPSGANVLTF
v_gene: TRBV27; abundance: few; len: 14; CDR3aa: CASSLSAKGREQYF
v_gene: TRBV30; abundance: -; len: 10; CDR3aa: CASGGYGYTF
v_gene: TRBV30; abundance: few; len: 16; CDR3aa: CAWSDQLGARGTEAFF
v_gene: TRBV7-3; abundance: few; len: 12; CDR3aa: CASSIMGGEQFF
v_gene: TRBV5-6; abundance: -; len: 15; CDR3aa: CASTSLGGGNTEAFF
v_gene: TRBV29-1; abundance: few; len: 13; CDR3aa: CSVEKTNTGELFF
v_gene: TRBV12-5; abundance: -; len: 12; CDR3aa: CASGLAKNEQFF
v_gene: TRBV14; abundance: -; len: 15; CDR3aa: CASSLLGGGGETQYF
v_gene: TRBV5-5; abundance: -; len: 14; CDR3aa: CASSWTGGEDTQYF
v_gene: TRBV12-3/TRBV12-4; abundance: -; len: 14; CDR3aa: CASSLVQGINGYTF
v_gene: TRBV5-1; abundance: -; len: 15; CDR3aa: CASSSHRAGNTEAFF
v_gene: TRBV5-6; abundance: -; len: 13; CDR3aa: CATSGWYYNEQFF
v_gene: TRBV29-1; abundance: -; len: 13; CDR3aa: CSVEDQTNYGYTF
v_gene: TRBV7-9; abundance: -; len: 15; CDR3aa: CASSALAGNYNEQFF
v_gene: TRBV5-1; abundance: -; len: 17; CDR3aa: CASSLGPLSDSNQPQHF
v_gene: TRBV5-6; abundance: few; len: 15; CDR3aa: CASSLGQGSFYEQYF
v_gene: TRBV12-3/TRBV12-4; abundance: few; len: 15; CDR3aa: CASSLTSTGNYGYTF
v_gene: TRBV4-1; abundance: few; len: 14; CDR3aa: CASSQTTGANVLTF
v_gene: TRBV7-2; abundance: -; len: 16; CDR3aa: CASSISGGSWADTQYF
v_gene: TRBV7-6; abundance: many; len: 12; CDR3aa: CASSLITGELFF
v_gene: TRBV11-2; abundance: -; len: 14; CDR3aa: CASSRNGVGDTQYF
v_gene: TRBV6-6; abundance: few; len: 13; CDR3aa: CASSRDKAYEQYF
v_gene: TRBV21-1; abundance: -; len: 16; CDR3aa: CASSKVQGSYNSPLHF
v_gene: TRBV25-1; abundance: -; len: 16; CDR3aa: CASSEVGRGKDNEQFF
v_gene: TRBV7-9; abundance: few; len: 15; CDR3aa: CASSLTVGHSYEQYF
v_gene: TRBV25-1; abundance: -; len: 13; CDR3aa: CASSGPANTEAFF
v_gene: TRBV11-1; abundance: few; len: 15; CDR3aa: CASSFRLAENYEQYF
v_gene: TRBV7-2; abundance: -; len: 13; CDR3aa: CASSQDRIYGYTF
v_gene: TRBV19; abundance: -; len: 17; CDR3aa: CASSGAVGTSGQETQYF
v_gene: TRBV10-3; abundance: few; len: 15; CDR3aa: CAISGGLDANYGYTF